This is a list of T cell receptor beta chains from one sample in a study of patients and donors after allogeneic stem cell transplantation. One entry per CDR3 protein, called by TCRdb with MiXCR from the RT-PCR reads. The repertoire includes about 750 distinct CDR3 sequences, approximately 0.85% of them detected once, and roughly 47% sits in the top ten. The sequenced sample consisted of blood, either unsorted or a sorted T cell fraction (not recorded which). The receptor set was obtained from a human donor who was either an allogeneic HSCT recipient or a stem cell or donor lymphocyte infusion donor (not recorded which). It is not recorded whose cells these are; they may come from a transplant donor. Both conserved end residues are part of each CDR3. The D gene is left open where the match is weak. Expanded clones are given a class, and other clones once, few, many or no size at all.

medium-sized	-	TRBV2	TRBJ2-7	CATPPAGDEQYF	TGTGCCACTCCGCCAGCCGGAGACGAGCAGTACTTC
medium-sized	TRBD2	TRBV9	TRBJ2-7	CASSVTFSGKGEQYF	TGTGCCAGCAGCGTGACCTTTAGCGGGAAAGGCGAGCAGTACTTC
medium-sized	-	TRBV4-2	TRBJ2-7	CASSQDQDSAYEQYF	TGTGCCAGCAGCCAAGATCAGGACTCAGCCTACGAGCAGTACTTC
medium-sized	-	TRBV9	TRBJ2-1	CASSVAEDDEQFF	TGTGCCAGCAGCGTAGCAGAGGACGATGAGCAGTTCTTC
medium-sized	-	TRBV4-3	TRBJ2-1	CASSQDGVGRYNEQFF	TGCGCCAGCAGCCAAGATGGGGTCGGGCGCTACAATGAGCAGTTCTTC
large	TRBD1	TRBV2	TRBJ1-1	CASRQDRGSPEAFF	TGTGCCAGCAGACAAGACAGGGGGTCCCCTGAAGCTTTCTTT
medium-sized	-	TRBV9	TRBJ2-4	CASSEGGGTKNIQYF	TGTGCCAGCAGCGAGGGAGGCGGGACCAAAAACATTCAGTACTTC
-	TRBD2	TRBV10-2	TRBJ2-3	CASSERGGDRDTQYF	TGCGCCAGCAGTGAGCGGGGGGGCGATCGAGATACGCAGTATTTT
large	TRBD1	TRBV27	TRBJ1-1	CASSDQGVPEAFF	TGTGCCAGCAGTGATCAGGGGGTTCCTGAAGCTTTCTTT
medium-sized	-	TRBV19	TRBJ1-2	CASATGSGYTF	TGTGCCAGCGCGACAGGATCTGGCTACACCTTC
medium-sized	-	TRBV6-6	TRBJ2-1	CASSYSFEQFF	TGTGCCAGCAGTTACTCTTTTGAGCAGTTCTTC
medium-sized	TRBD1	TRBV23-1	TRBJ2-3	CASRLTGVEIDTQYF	TGCGCCAGCAGGCTGACAGGGGTTGAGATAGATACGCAGTATTTT
medium-sized	-	TRBV5-6	TRBJ2-7	CASSPDGSYEQYF	TGTGCCAGCAGCCCGGACGGATCCTACGAGCAGTACTTC
medium-sized	TRBD1	TRBV24-1	TRBJ2-7	CATSDLNESGAGGCYEQYF	TGTGCCACCAGTGATTTAAACGAATCAGGGGCAGGGGGATGCTACGAGCAGTACTTC
large	TRBD1	TRBV15	TRBJ2-7	CATSIRDRGPHDEQYF	TGTGCCACCAGCATACGGGACAGGGGGCCTCACGACGAGCAGTACTTC
medium-sized	-	TRBV7-6	TRBJ1-1	CASSLDGGVNTEAFF	TGTGCCAGCAGCTTAGATGGTGGTGTGAACACTGAAGCTTTCTTT
medium-sized	-	TRBV12-2	TRBJ1-4	CASRFVGATNEKLFF	TGTGCAAGTCGCTTCGTGGGAGCAACTAATGAAAAACTGTTTTTT
large	TRBD1	TRBV5-5	TRBJ1-5	CASSPRQGGGQPQHF	TGTGCCAGCAGCCCGCGACAGGGTGGGGGACAGCCCCAGCATTTT
medium-sized	-	TRBV7-2	TRBJ1-1	CASSFDPNTEAFF	TGTGCCAGCAGCTTTGACCCGAACACTGAAGCTTTCTTT
medium-sized	-	TRBV25-1	TRBJ2-5	CASTGSQETQYF	TGTGCCAGCACCGGGTCCCAAGAGACCCAGTACTTC
medium-sized	-	TRBV20-1	TRBJ1-2	CSALEQGWYGYTF	TGCAGTGCTCTAGAACAGGGTTGGTACGGCTACACCTTC
medium-sized	TRBD1	TRBV7-2	TRBJ1-2	CASSGTGGDYGYTF	TGTGCCAGCAGCGGGACAGGGGGCGACTATGGCTACACCTTC
medium-sized	TRBD1	TRBV5-6	TRBJ1-1	CASSDEQGAGTEAFF	TGTGCCAGCAGCGACGAACAGGGGGCGGGCACTGAAGCTTTCTTT
medium-sized	-	TRBV3-1	TRBJ2-7	CASSQENSYEQYF	TGTGCCAGCAGCCAAGAGAACTCCTACGAGCAGTACTTC
medium-sized	-	TRBV11-2	TRBJ2-1	CASSAPWSGEFSNEQFF	TGTGCCAGCAGCGCGCCGTGGTCGGGGGAGTTTAGTAATGAGCAGTTCTTC
medium-sized	TRBD1	TRBV7-9	TRBJ2-7	CASSLSAGGVDEQYF	TGTGCCAGCAGCTTAAGTGCAGGGGGAGTGGACGAGCAGTACTTC
medium-sized	-	TRBV4-2	TRBJ2-2	CASSLTSTGELFF	TGTGCCAGCAGCCTCACTAGCACCGGGGAGCTGTTTTTT
medium-sized	-	TRBV5-1	TRBJ2-7	CASTQTTGEQYF	TGCGCCAGCACTCAGACAACGGGCGAGCAGTACTTC
few	-	TRBV7-9	TRBJ2-7	CASSLAGEAYEQYF	TGTGCCAGCAGCTTAGCGGGAGAGGCGTACGAGCAGTACTTC
medium-sized	TRBD1	TRBV9	TRBJ1-3	CASSAGDSSGNTIYF	TGTGCCAGCAGCGCCGGGGACAGCTCTGGAAACACCATATATTTT
few	-	TRBV4-3	TRBJ2-2	CASSQDSRSTGELFF	TGCGCCAGCAGCCAAGACAGCCGGAGCACCGGGGAGCTGTTTTTT
large	-	TRBV7-6	TRBJ2-1	CASSLGRPADSGKSYNEQFF	TGTGCCAGCAGCTTAGGGCGCCCGGCCGATAGCGGAAAGTCCTACAATGAGCAGTTCTTC
medium-sized	-	TRBV10-2	TRBJ2-5	CATFSGQETQYF	TGCGCCACCTTTAGCGGCCAAGAGACCCAGTACTTC
medium-sized	-	TRBV6-5	TRBJ2-6	CASRKQNARANVLTF	TGTGCCAGCAGGAAGCAGAACGCTAGGGCCAACGTCCTGACTTTC
medium-sized	TRBD2	TRBV7-8	TRBJ2-7	CASSTGLAREQYF	TGTGCCAGCAGCACGGGACTAGCTCGTGAGCAGTACTTC
medium-sized	-	TRBV20-1	TRBJ1-2	CSARLLAGYGYTF	TGCAGTGCTAGACTCCTCGCAGGGTATGGCTACACCTTC
-	-	TRBV7-8	TRBJ2-7	CASSLKDRYEQYF	TGTGCCAGCAGCCTTAAGGACCGCTACGAGCAGTACTTC
medium-sized	-	TRBV5-1	TRBJ1-1	CASSSQNTEAFF	TGCGCCAGCAGCTCCCAGAACACTGAAGCTTTCTTT
medium-sized	-	TRBV27	TRBJ2-7	CASSFGTQSAYEQYF	TGTGCCAGCAGTTTCGGGACCCAGAGTGCGTACGAGCAGTACTTC
large	-	TRBV6-5	TRBJ2-1	CASSYGHDSYNEQFF	TGTGCCAGCAGTTATGGGCACGATTCGTACAATGAGCAGTTCTTC
medium-sized	-	TRBV7-9	TRBJ2-1	CASSLSSNNEQFF	TGTGCCAGCAGCTTATCCAGTAACAATGAGCAGTTCTTC
large	-	TRBV5-5	TRBJ1-4	CASSLRQTNEKLFF	TGTGCCAGCAGCTTGCGGCAAACCAATGAAAAACTGTTTTTT
medium-sized	-	TRBV4-2	TRBJ2-5	CASSQVAGTQETQYF	TGTGCCAGCAGCCAAGTCGCTGGGACCCAAGAGACCCAGTACTTC
medium-sized	-	TRBV5-6	TRBJ2-7	CASSLGTDEQYF	TGTGCCAGCAGCTTGGGGACAGACGAGCAGTACTTC
medium-sized	-	TRBV23-1	TRBJ2-7	CARSTPFGQGHEQYF	TGCGCCAGATCCACGCCCTTCGGGCAGGGGCACGAGCAGTACTTC
medium-sized	-	TRBV24-1	TRBJ2-2	CATSQGTNTGELFF	TGTGCCACCAGTCAGGGGACAAACACCGGGGAGCTGTTTTTT
medium-sized	TRBD1	TRBV20-1	TRBJ1-1	CSAGTGDTEAFF	TGCAGTGCTGGCACAGGGGATACTGAAGCTTTCTTT